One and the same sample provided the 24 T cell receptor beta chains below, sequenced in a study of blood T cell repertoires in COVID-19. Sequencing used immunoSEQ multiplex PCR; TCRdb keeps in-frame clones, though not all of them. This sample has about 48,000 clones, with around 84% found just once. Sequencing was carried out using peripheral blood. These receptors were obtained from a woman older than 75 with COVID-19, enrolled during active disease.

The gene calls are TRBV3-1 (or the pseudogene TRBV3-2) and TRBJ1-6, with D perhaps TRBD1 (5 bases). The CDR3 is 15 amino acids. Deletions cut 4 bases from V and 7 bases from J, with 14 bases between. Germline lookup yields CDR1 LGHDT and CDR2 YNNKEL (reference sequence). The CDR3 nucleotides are TGTGCCAGCAGCCCTATGACAGCCACAAATTCACCCCTCCACTTT. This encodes CASSPMTATNSPLHF.

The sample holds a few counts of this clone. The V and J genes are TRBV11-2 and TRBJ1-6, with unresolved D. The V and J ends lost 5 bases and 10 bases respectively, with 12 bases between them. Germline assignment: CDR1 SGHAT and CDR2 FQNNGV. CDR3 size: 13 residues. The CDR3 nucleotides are TGTGCCAGCAGCGGAAAACGGGTGTCACCCCTCCACTTT. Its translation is CASSGKRVSPLHF. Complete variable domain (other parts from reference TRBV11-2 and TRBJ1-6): EAGVAQSPRYKIIEKRQSVAFWCNPISGHATLYWYQQILGQGPKLLIQFQNNGVVDDSQLPKDRFSAERLKGVDSTLKIQPAKLEDSAVYLCASSGKRVSPLHFGNGTRLTVT.

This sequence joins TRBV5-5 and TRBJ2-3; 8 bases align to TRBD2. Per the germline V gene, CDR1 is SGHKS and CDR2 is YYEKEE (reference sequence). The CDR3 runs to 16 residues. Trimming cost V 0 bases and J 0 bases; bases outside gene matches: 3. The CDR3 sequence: CASSLGTSWSTDTQYF. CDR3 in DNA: TGTGCCAGCAGCTTGGGGACTAGCTGGAGCACAGATACGCAGTATTTT.

Here the CDR3 reads CASSAGVDGYTF. CDR3 nucleotides: TGTGCCAGTAGTGCAGGTGTTGATGGCTACACCTTC. The chain employs TRBV19 and TRBJ1-2, with D uncertain. V was clipped by 5 bases and J by 6 bases, with 10 bases between them. CDR1 and CDR2 (germline): LNHDA, SQIVND (reference sequence). This CDR3 contains 12 residues.

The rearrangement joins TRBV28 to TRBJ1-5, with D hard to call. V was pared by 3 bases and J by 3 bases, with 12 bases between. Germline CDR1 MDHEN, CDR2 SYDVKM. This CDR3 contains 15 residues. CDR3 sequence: CASSLFSGYNQPQHF. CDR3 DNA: TGTGCCAGCAGTTTGTTTTCCGGGTACAATCAGCCCCAGCATTTT. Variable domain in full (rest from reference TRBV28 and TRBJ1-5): DVKVTQSSRYLVKRTGEKVFLECVQDMDHENMFWYRQDPGLGLRLIYFSYDVKMKEKGDIPEGYSVSREKKERFSLILESASTNQTSMYLCASSLFSGYNQPQHFGDGTRLSIL.

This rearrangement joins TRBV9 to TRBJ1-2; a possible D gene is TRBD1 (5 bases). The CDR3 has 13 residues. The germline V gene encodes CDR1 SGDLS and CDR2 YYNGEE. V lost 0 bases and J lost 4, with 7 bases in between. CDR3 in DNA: TGTGCCAGCAGCGTAGAGCAGGGCTATGGCTACACCTTC. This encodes CASSVEQGYGYTF.

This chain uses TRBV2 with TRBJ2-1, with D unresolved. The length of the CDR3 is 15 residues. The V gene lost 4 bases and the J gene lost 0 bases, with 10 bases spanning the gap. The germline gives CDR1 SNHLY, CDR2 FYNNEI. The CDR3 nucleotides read TGTGCCAGCAGTGGCCGACACCGCTCCTACAATGAGCAGTTCTTC. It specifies CASSGRHRSYNEQFF.

The CDR3 region has the DNA TGTGCCAGCAGTTACGCGGAATTGGGAGGGTACGAGCAGTACTTC. Amino acids: CASSYAELGGYEQYF. V and J are TRBV6-6 and TRBJ2-7; 7 nucleotides line up with TRBD2. CDR1 is MNHNY and CDR2 is SVGAGI in the germline V gene (reference sequence). V shed 2 bases and J 4 bases; nucleotides not matched to a gene: 8. The CDR3 contains 15 residues.

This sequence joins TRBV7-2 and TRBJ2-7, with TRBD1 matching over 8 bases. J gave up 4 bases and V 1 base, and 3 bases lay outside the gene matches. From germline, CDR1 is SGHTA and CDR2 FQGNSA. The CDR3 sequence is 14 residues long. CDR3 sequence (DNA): TGTGCCAGCAGCTTAGGACAGGGGATTTACGAGCAGTACTTC. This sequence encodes CASSLGQGIYEQYF.

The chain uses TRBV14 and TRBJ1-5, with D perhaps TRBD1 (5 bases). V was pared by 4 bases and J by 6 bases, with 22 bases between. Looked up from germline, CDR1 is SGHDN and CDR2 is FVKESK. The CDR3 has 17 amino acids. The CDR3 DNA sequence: TGTGCCAGCAGCCCAGGGCAGGGAAGTCCCCCCCGTCAGCCCCAGCATTTT. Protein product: CASSPGQGSPPRQPQHF.

CDR3 nucleotides: TGCGCCAGCAGCTTGGCGTCGGCAGGGGGCGAGCAGTACTTC. Its protein product is CASSLASAGGEQYF. The chain recombines TRBV5-1 with TRBJ2-7, with 7 bases lining up with TRBD1. This CDR3 has 14 residues. Trimming removed 0 bases from V and 6 bases from J; junction bases left unmatched: 6. Germline-derived CDR1 and CDR2 are SGHRS and YFSETQ. The complete variable domain, with remaining parts taken from reference TRBV5-1 and TRBJ2-7, reads KAGVTQTPRYLIKTRGQQVTLSCSPISGHRSVSWYQQTPGQGLQFLFEYFSETQRNKGNFPGRFSGRQFSNSRSEMNVSTLELGDSALYLCASSLASAGGEQYFGPGTRLTVT.

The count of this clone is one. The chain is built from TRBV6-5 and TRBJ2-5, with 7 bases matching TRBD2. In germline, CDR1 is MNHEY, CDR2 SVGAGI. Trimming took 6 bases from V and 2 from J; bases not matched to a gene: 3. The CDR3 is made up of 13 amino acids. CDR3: CASRRGLQETQYF. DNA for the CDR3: TGTGCCAGCAGACGGGGACTACAAGAGACCCAGTACTTC.

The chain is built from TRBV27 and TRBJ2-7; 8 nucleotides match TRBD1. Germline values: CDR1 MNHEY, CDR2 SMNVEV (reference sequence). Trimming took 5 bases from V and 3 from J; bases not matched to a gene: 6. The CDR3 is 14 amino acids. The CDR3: CASSHRDRRYEQYF. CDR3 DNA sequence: TGTGCCAGCAGTCACCGGGACAGGCGCTACGAGCAGTACTTC.

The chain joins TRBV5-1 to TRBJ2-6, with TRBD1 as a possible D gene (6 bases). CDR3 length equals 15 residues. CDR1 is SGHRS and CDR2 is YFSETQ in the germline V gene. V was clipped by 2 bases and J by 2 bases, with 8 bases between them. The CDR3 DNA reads TGCGCCAGCAGCTTACAGGGAGCTGGGGCCAACGTCCTGACTTTC. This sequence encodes CASSLQGAGANVLTF.

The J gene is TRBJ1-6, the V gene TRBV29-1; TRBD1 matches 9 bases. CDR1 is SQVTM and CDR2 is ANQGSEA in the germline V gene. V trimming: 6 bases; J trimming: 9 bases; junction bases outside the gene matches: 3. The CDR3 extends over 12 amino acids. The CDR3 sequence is CSVGTGSSPLHF. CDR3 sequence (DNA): TGCAGCGTAGGGACAGGGAGTTCACCCCTCCACTTT.

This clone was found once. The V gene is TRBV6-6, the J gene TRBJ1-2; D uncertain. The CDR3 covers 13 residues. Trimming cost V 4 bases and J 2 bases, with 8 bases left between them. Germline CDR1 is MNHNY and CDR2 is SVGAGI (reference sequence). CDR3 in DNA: TGTGCCAGCAGTTTCGACGGGAACTATGGCTACACCTTC. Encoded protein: CASSFDGNYGYTF.

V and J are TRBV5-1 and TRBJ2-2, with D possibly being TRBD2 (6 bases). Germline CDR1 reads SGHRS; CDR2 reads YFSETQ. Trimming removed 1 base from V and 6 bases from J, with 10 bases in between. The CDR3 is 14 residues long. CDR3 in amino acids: CASSLTSPPGELFF. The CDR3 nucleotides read TGCGCCAGCAGCTTGACTAGCCCACCCGGGGAGCTGTTTTTT. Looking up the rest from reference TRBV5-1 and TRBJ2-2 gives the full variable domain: KAGVTQTPRYLIKTRGQQVTLSCSPISGHRSVSWYQQTPGQGLQFLFEYFSETQRNKGNFPGRFSGRQFSNSRSEMNVSTLELGDSALYLCASSLTSPPGELFFGEGSRLTVL.

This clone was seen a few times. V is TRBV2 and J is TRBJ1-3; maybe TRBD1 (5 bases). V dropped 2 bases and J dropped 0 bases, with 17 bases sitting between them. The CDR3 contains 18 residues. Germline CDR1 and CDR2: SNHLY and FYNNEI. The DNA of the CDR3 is TGTGCCAGCAGTGAAAGGTGGGCAGGGACTATCTCTGGAAACACCATATATTTT. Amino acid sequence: CASSERWAGTISGNTIYF.

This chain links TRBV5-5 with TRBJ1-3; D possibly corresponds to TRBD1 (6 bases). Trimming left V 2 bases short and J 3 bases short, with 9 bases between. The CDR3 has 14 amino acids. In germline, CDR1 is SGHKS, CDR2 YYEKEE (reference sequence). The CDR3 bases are TGTGCCAGCAGCTTTGCGACAGGTGGAAACACCATATATTTT. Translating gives CASSFATGGNTIYF. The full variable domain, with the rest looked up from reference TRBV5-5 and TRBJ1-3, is DAGVTQSPTHLIKTRGQQVTLRCSPISGHKSVSWYQQVLGQGPQFIFQYYEKEERGRGNFPDRFSARQFPNYSSELNVNALLLGDSALYLCASSFATGGNTIYFGEGSWLTVV.

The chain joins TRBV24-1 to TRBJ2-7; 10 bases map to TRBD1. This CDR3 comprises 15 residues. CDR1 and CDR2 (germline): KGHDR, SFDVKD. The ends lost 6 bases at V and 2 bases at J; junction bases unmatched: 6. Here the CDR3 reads CATSQPGTGAYEQYF. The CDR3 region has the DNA TGTGCCACCAGTCAACCCGGGACAGGGGCCTACGAGCAGTACTTC.

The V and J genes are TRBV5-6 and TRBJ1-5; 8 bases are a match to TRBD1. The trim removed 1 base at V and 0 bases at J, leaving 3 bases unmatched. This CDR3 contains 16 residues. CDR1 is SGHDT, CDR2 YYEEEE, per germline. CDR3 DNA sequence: TGTGCCAGCAGCTTGTACAGGGGGTATAGCAATCAGCCCCAGCATTTT. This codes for CASSLYRGYSNQPQHF.

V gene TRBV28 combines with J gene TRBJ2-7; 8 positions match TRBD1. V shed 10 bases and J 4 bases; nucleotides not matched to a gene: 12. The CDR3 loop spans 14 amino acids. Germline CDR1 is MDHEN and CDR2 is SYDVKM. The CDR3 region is CATNPQGGSYEQYF. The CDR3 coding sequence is TGTGCCACCAACCCACAGGGGGGCTCTTACGAGCAGTACTTC.

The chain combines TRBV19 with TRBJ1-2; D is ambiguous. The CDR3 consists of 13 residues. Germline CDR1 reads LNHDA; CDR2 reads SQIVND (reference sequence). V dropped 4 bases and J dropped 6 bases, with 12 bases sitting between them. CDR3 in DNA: TGTGCCAGTAGTACCGCCGCGGGAAATGGCTACACCTTC. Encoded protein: CASSTAAGNGYTF.

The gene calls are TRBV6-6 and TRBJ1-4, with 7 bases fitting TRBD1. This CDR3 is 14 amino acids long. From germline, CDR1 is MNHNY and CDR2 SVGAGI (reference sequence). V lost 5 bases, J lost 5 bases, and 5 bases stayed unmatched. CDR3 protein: CASSQGTANEKLFF. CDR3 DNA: TGTGCCAGCAGTCAGGGGACAGCAAATGAAAAACTGTTTTTT.